The 14 T cell receptor beta chains reported below all come from one sample, sequenced in a study of T cell repertoires in cytomegalovirus infection (dated by TCRdb to between 2018 and 2021). Sequencing used an Illumina HiSeq 1500. TCRdb reanalyzed the raw reads on its own, using fastp at Q25 for trimming and MiXCR for clone calling, and kept in-frame beta chains. Records with the same CDR3 protein are collapsed into one entry carrying the most frequent genes and DNA. For this sample there are over 200,000 distinct CDR3 sequences; about 13% appear just once. The top ten clones comprise around 8.8% of the sample. Sequencing was done on a sample of PBMCs. The origin of the receptors is a human donor in good health (CMV status not recorded). Some clones in this sample may be carry-over from other donors' samples.

This clonotype came up many times. The chain carries TRBV6-2 or TRBV6-3 and TRBJ2-1; D unresolved. Looked up from germline, CDR1 is MNHEY and CDR2 is SVGEGT. CDR3 length: 12 amino acids. The V end lost 6 bases, the J end lost 7 bases, and 10 bases lay between the germline ends. CDR3 DNA sequence: TGTGCCAGCAGGACATCTCAAAATGAGCAGTTCTTC. Translating gives CASRTSQNEQFF.

Ten or more counts support this clonotype. This chain links TRBV7-2 with TRBJ1-6, with D possibly being TRBD1 (5 bases). V lost 0 bases and J 9 bases, leaving 9 bases between the germline ends. Per the germline V gene, CDR1 is SGHTA and CDR2 is FQGNSA. This CDR3 contains 14 residues. CDR3 sequence: CASSLAQGGSPLHF. Written as DNA, the CDR3 is TGTGCCAGCAGCTTAGCTCAGGGCGGTTCACCCCTCCACTTT.

Many counts were recorded for this clonotype. V gene TRBV28 combines with J gene TRBJ2-1; TRBD2 agrees at 13 bases. After removal of 6 bases from V and 4 bases from J, the junction contained 6 bases not matched to a gene. Germline V gene sequence: CDR1 MDHEN, CDR2 SYDVKM. This CDR3 spans 16 amino acids. CDR3 loop: CASRGLAGSLYNEQFF. CDR3 in DNA: TGTGCCAGCAGGGGACTAGCGGGAAGTTTATACAATGAGCAGTTCTTC.

This chain joins TRBV5-1 and TRBJ1-2; weak D call: TRBD1 (5 bases). V was shortened by 4 bases and J by 2 bases, with 15 bases between the two germline ends. The CDR3 spans 15 residues. Germline CDR1 SGHRS, CDR2 YFSETQ. The CDR3 region is CASSEITGQNYGYTF. The CDR3 region has the DNA TGCGCCAGCAGCGAAATAACGGGGCAAAACTATGGCTACACCTTC.

This clonotype appeared many times. V and J are TRBV6-5 and TRBJ2-7; 9 bases are a match to TRBD2. Per the germline V gene, CDR1 is MNHEY and CDR2 is SVGAGI. This CDR3 comprises 15 residues. The V and J ends lost 6 bases and 2 bases, in that order; junction bases with no gene match: 8. CDR3 nucleotides: TGTGCCAGCAGCCCGACTAGCGGAACACCCTACGAGCAGTACTTC. Protein product: CASSPTSGTPYEQYF.

This clonotype came up many times. The gene calls are TRBV20-1 and TRBJ2-1; D remains ambiguous. Germline values: CDR1 DFQATT, CDR2 SNEGSKA (reference sequence). V shed 1 base and J shed 4 bases, with 17 bases lying between them. The CDR3 has 16 amino acids. The CDR3 is CSARVQTRSEYNEQFF. CDR3 coding DNA: TGCAGTGCTAGAGTCCAAACCAGGTCGGAGTACAATGAGCAGTTCTTC.

The rearrangement joins TRBV29-1 to TRBJ1-1; weak D call: TRBD1 (6 bases). Germline V gives CDR1 SQVTM, CDR2 ANQGSEA. This CDR3 is built from 13 residues. V was shortened by 6 bases and J by 1 base, with 12 bases between the two germline ends. The CDR3 sequence is CSVRGGPNTEAFF. The CDR3 region has the DNA TGCAGCGTAAGAGGGGGTCCGAACACTGAAGCTTTCTTT.

The V gene is TRBV5-1, the J gene TRBJ1-3, with a weak D call TRBD1 (6 bases). V lost 4 bases and J 1 base, leaving 12 bases between the germline ends. The CDR3 runs 15 residues. Germline CDR1 reads SGHRS; CDR2 reads YFSETQ. Written as DNA, the CDR3 is TGCGCCAGCAGCGTCATAGGGGGTTCTGGAAACACCATATATTTT. Translated, it gives CASSVIGGSGNTIYF.

Many counts were recorded for this clonotype. CDR3 residues: CASRNPGNQPQHF. The DNA of the CDR3 is TGTGCCAGCAGGAACCCTGGCAATCAGCCCCAGCATTTT. V usage is TRBV6-1 and J usage is TRBJ1-5; no clear D. The V end was cut by 6 bases, the J end by 2 bases, with 8 bases between. Per the germline V gene, CDR1 is MNHNS and CDR2 is SASEGT. This CDR3 is built from 13 residues.

The table lists this clonotype with a few counts. V usage is TRBV29-1 and J usage is TRBJ1-1; D not resolved. Germline V CDR1 and CDR2: SQVTM, ANQGSEA. Between the trimmed V and J ends, which lost 4 bases and 2 bases, there was a span of 23 bases. This CDR3 comprises 17 residues. For the CDR3, the DNA is TGCAGCGTTGGAAGGTTGGGGTCCTCCGTTTTTAACACTGAAGCTTTCTTT. Protein sequence: CSVGRLGSSVFNTEAFF. Supplemented by reference TRBV29-1 and TRBJ1-1, the full variable domain reads SAVISQKPSRDICQRGTSLTIQCQVDSQVTMMFWYRQQPGQSLTLIATANQGSEATYESGFVIDKFPISRPNLTFSTLTVSNMSPEDSSIYLCSVGRLGSSVFNTEAFFGQGTRLTVV.

The sample holds many counts of this clonotype. The chain recombines TRBV7-3 with TRBJ2-3, with TRBD2 as a possible D gene (6 bases). Germline values: CDR1 SGHTA, CDR2 FQGTGA. Deletions cut 2 bases from V and 6 bases from J, with 15 bases between. CDR3 length equals 15 residues. CDR3 residues: CASSLSGLYWDTQYF. CDR3 coding DNA: TGTGCCAGCAGCTTATCTGGACTATATTGGGATACGCAGTATTTT.

This clonotype was detected ten times or more. The chain uses TRBV7-2 and TRBJ2-7, with D possibly matching TRBD2 (5 bases). CDR3 length equals 15 residues. V lost 3 bases, J lost 2 bases, and 14 bases lay in between. Germline assignment: CDR1 SGHTA and CDR2 FQGNSA. The DNA for the CDR3 is TGTGCCAGCAGCTTTAATGCGGGCCCGGCCTACGAGCAGTACTTC. Translated, it gives CASSFNAGPAYEQYF.

V and J are TRBV7-2 and TRBJ1-1; D is unclear. Germline V gives CDR1 SGHTA, CDR2 FQGNSA. This CDR3 has 13 residues. Trimming removed 3 bases from V and 8 bases from J, with 13 bases in between. This CDR3 reads CASSLFPGVEAFF. CDR3 sequence (DNA): TGTGCCAGCAGCTTGTTTCCCGGGGTAGAAGCTTTCTTT.

J is TRBJ1-1 and V is TRBV4-1, with TRBD1 as a possible D gene (5 bases). Trimming shortened V by 2 bases and J by 0 bases, and 7 bases separated the two germline ends. The CDR3 contains 14 residues. The V gene's germline CDR1 is MGHRA and CDR2 YSYEKL. The CDR3 is CASSQPGLNTEAFF. The DNA for the CDR3 is TGCGCCAGCAGCCAACCGGGGCTGAACACTGAAGCTTTCTTT.